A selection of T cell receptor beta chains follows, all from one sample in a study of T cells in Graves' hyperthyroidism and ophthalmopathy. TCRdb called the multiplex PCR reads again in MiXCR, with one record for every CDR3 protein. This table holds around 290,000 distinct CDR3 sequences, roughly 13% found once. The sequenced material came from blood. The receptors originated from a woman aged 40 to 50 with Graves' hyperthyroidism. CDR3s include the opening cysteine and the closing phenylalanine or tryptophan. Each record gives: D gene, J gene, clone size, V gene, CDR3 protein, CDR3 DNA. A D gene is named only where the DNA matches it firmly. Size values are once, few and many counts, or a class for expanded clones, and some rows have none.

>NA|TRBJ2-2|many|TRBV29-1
CSASLFGELFF
TGCAGCGCAAGCCTTTTCGGGGAGCTGTTTTTT
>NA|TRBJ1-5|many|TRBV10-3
CATTRDRSNQPQHF
TGTGCCACCACTCGGGACCGCAGCAATCAGCCCCAGCATTTT
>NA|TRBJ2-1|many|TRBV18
CASQGGLYNEQFF
TGTGCCAGCCAGGGTGGTTTATACAATGAGCAGTTCTTC
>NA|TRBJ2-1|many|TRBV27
CASSEYPNNEQFF
TGTGCCAGCAGCGAGTACCCGAACAATGAGCAGTTCTTC
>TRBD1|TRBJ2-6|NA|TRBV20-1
CSAPSGQLSGANVLTF
TGCAGTGCACCATCGGGACAGCTCTCTGGGGCCAACGTCCTGACTTTC
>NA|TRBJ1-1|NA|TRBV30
CAWTSPGGTEAFF
TGTGCCTGGACCTCCCCCGGGGGCACTGAAGCTTTCTTT
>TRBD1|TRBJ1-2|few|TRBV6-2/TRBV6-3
CARKTGSNYGYTF
TGTGCCAGGAAGACAGGGTCTAACTATGGCTACACCTTC
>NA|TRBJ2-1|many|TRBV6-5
CASSYTSGGAGGLDNEQFF
TGTGCCAGCAGTTACACCTCAGGGGGCGCGGGAGGGTTGGACAATGAGCAGTTCTTC
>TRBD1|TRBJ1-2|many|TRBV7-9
CASSWDRPNYGYTF
TGTGCCAGCAGCTGGGACAGGCCTAACTATGGCTACACCTTC
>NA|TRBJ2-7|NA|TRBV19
CATMGVYEQYF
TGTGCCACTATGGGTGTATACGAGCAGTACTTC
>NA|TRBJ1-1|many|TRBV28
CASSLGVYTEAFF
TGTGCCAGCAGTTTAGGGGTATACACTGAAGCTTTCTTT
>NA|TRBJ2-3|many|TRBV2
CASSFQGLGTDTQYF
TGTGCCAGCAGTTTTCAGGGATTGGGCACAGATACGCAGTATTTT
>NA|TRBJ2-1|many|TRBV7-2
CASSLQTSSYNEQFF
TGTGCCAGCAGCTTACAGACATCCTCCTACAATGAGCAGTTCTTC
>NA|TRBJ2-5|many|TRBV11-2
CASSTQPNRGLYQETQYF
TGTGCCAGCAGCACTCAACCTAACAGGGGACTGTACCAAGAGACCCAGTACTTC
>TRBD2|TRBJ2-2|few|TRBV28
CASSPVAGTYTGELFF
TGTGCCAGCAGTCCCGTAGCGGGAACATACACCGGGGAGCTGTTTTTT
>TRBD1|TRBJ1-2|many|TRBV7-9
CASSPLSTGLYTF
TGTGCCAGCAGCCCACTCTCGACAGGGCTCTACACCTTC
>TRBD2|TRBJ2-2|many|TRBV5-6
CASRLGLAELTGELFF
TGTGCCAGCAGACTGGGACTAGCGGAGCTCACCGGGGAGCTGTTTTTT
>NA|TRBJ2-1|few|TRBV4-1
CASSQGFGSSSNEQFF
TGCGCCAGCAGCCAAGGGTTCGGGAGTAGTTCCAATGAGCAGTTCTTC
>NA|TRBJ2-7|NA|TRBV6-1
CASNPGSGTSMEQYF
TGTGCCAGCAACCCTGGGTCCGGAACTAGCATGGAGCAGTACTTC
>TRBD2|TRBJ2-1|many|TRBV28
CASSEAGEVRNEQFF
TGTGCCAGCAGTGAAGCGGGAGAAGTTCGGAATGAGCAGTTCTTC
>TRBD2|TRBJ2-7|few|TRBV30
CAWSRLAGGSEQYF
TGTGCCTGGAGTCGGCTAGCGGGAGGGTCGGAGCAGTACTTC
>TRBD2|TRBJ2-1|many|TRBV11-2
CASSRAGGSYNEQFF
TGTGCCAGCAGCCGAGCGGGAGGCTCCTACAATGAGCAGTTCTTC
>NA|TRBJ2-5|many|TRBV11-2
CASSFGGQLRGTHQYF
TGTGCCAGCAGCTTCGGGGGTCAACTCCGGGGGACACATCAGTACTTC
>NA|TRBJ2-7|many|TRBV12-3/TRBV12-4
CASSLDRGLGYEQYF
TGTGCCAGCAGTTTGGATCGTGGTCTGGGCTACGAGCAGTACTTC
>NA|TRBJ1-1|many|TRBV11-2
CASSFDSSVNTEAFF
TGTGCCAGCAGCTTCGACAGCTCCGTGAACACTGAAGCTTTCTTT
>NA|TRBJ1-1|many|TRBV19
CASSIRYDTEAFF
TGTGCCAGTAGTATCCGGTATGACACTGAAGCTTTCTTT
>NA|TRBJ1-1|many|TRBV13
CASSLGTDLWTEAFF
TGTGCCAGCAGCTTAGGGACGGACTTATGGACTGAAGCTTTCTTT
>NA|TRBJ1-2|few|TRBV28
CASRMSSNYGYTF
TGTGCCAGCCGAATGTCTTCTAACTATGGCTACACCTTC
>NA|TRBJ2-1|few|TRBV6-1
CASSATGLLVNEQFF
TGTGCCAGCAGTGCCACCGGACTACTTGTCAATGAGCAGTTCTTC
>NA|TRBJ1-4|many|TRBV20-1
CSASGLHGGKLFF
TGCAGTGCTAGCGGGCTCCACGGGGGAAAACTGTTTTTT
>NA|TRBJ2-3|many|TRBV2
CASKPGGTDTQYF
TGTGCCAGCAAGCCAGGGGGCACAGATACGCAGTATTTT
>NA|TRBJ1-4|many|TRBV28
CASSLYGVNEKLFF
TGTGCCAGCAGTTTATACGGGGTTAATGAAAAACTGTTTTTT
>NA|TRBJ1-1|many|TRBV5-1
CASSLQTNTEAFF
TGCGCCAGCAGCTTGCAGACGAACACTGAAGCTTTCTTT
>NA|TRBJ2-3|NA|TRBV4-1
CASSQGWWSTQYF
TGCGCCAGCAGCCAAGGGTGGTGGTCTACGCAGTATTTT
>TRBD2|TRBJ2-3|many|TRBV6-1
CASSPLKAGPTDTQYF
TGTGCCAGCTCCCCCCTCAAAGCGGGACCCACAGATACGCAGTATTTT
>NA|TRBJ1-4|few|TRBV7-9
CASSPASVFEKLFF
TGTGCCAGCAGCCCCGCGTCGGTGTTCGAAAAACTGTTTTTT
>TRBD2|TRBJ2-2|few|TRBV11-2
CASSLPTGTSGRALFF
TGTGCCAGCAGCTTACCCACCGGGACTAGCGGGAGGGCCTTGTTTTTT
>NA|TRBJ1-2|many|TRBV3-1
CASSQENYGYTF
TGTGCCAGCAGCCAAGAAAACTATGGCTACACCTTC
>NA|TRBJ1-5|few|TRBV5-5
CASSGLLGQPQHF
TGTGCCAGCAGCGGGCTCCTCGGTCAGCCCCAGCATTTT
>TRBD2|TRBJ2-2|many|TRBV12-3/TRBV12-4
CASTRTSGNTGELFF
TGTGCCAGCACCCGGACTAGCGGGAACACCGGGGAGCTGTTTTTT
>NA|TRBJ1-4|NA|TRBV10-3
CAISEPGAREKLFF
TGTGCCATCAGTGAGCCAGGGGCACGTGAAAAACTGTTTTTT
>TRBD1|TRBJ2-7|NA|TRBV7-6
CASSAETGGEDEQYF
TGTGCCAGCAGCGCAGAGACAGGGGGCGAGGACGAGCAGTACTTC
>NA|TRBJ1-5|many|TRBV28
CASTLLLNQPQHF
TGTGCCAGCACTCTCCTTTTGAATCAGCCCCAGCATTTT
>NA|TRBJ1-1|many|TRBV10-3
CAISDPGYNTEAFF
TGTGCCATCAGTGATCCAGGGTATAACACTGAAGCTTTCTTT
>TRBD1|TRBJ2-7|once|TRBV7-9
CASSSAGQVYEQYF
TGTGCCAGCAGCTCCGCTGGACAGGTATACGAGCAGTACTTC
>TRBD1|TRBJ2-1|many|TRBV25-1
CASSEPSASTGPPYNEQFF
TGTGCCAGCAGTGAACCGTCCGCCTCGACAGGGCCCCCCTACAATGAGCAGTTCTTC
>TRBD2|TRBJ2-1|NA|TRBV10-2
CASNRLAENEQFF
TGCGCCAGCAACCGACTAGCGGAGAATGAGCAGTTCTTC
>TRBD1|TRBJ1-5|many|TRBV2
CASRTGDQPQHF
TGTGCCAGCAGGACAGGGGATCAGCCCCAGCATTTT
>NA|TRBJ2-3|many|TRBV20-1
CSARFLGTDTQYF
TGCAGTGCCAGATTCCTCGGCACAGATACGCAGTATTTT
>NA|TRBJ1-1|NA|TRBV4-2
CASCQPGWQGEAFF
TGTGCCAGCTGCCAACCGGGGTGGCAGGGCGAAGCTTTCTTT
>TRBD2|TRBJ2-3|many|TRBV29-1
CSVGTSGADTQYF
TGCAGCGTAGGGACTAGCGGGGCGGATACGCAGTATTTT
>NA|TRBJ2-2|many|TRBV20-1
CSAAAGRNTGELFF
TGCAGTGCTGCAGCGGGCCGGAACACCGGGGAGCTGTTTTTT
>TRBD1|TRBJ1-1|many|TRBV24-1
CATSDSTGINTEAFF
TGTGCCACCAGTGATTCGACAGGGATTAACACTGAAGCTTTCTTT
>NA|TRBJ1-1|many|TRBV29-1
CSVSGGTEAFF
TGCAGCGTCTCCGGGGGGACTGAAGCTTTCTTT
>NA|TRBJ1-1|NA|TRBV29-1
CSVKGWDTEAFF
TGCAGCGTTAAGGGTTGGGACACTGAAGCTTTCTTT